What follows are 17 T cell receptor beta chains derived from one specimen sequenced in a study of PD-L1 blockade in urothelial cancer. Using immunoSEQ multiplex PCR, the repertoire was profiled, and TCRdb retains in-frame clones only, with some absent. Of 75,000 to 90,000 clones listed, more than 75% are singletons. The specimen was PBMCs, collected around atezolizumab (anti-PD-L1) treatment. These receptors were taken from a man aged 65 to 79 with urothelial cancer.

V usage is TRBV2 and J usage is TRBJ2-1; D is unresolved. The germline gives CDR1 SNHLY, CDR2 FYNNEI. This CDR3 comprises 13 residues. The ends were cut back, 3 bases at V and 8 bases at J, with 11 bases in the middle. The CDR3 loop reads CASSEGLEDEQFF. Here the CDR3 DNA reads TGTGCCAGCAGTGAGGGTTTAGAGGATGAGCAGTTCTTC.

The chain combines TRBV11-3 with TRBJ2-7; a possible D gene is TRBD2 (5 bases). Trimming took off 5 bases at V and 0 bases at J, with 17 bases between the two ends. CDR3 length: 16 residues. Germline V gives CDR1 SGHNT, CDR2 YENEEA. The CDR3 here is CASSSPAGLLSYEQYF. CDR3 nucleotide sequence: TGTGCCAGCAGCAGCCCGGCGGGCCTCCTCTCCTACGAGCAGTACTTC.

This chain joins TRBV4-1 and TRBJ2-3; a possible D gene is TRBD2 (5 bases). This CDR3 region has 15 residues. Trimming took 3 bases from V and 3 from J, leaving 13 bases between them. Germline-derived CDR1 and CDR2 are MGHRA and YSYEKL. The CDR3 region has the DNA TGCGCCAGCAGCCACGGATACGGGGATACAGATACGCAGTATTTT. Translating gives CASSHGYGDTDTQYF.

This chain uses TRBV19 with TRBJ1-1, with 8 nucleotides matching TRBD1. The CDR3 runs 17 residues. V shed 0 bases and J 0 bases; nucleotides not matched to a gene: 6. Germline lookup yields CDR1 LNHDA and CDR2 SQIVND (reference sequence). The CDR3 region is CASSIDQGQAMNTEAFF. For the CDR3, the DNA is TGTGCCAGTAGTATAGATCAGGGACAGGCTATGAACACTGAAGCTTTCTTT. The full variable domain, in which reference TRBV19 and TRBJ1-1 provide the parts outside the CDR3, is DGGITQSPKYLFRKEGQNVTLSCEQNLNHDAMYWYRQDPGQGLRLIYYSQIVNDFQKGDIAEGYSVSREKKESFPLTVTSAQKNPTAFYLCASSIDQGQAMNTEAFFGQGTRLTVV.

The J gene is TRBJ1-1, the V gene TRBV13; maybe TRBD1 (5 bases). Looked up from germline, CDR1 is PRHDT and CDR2 is FYEKMQ (reference sequence). Trimming shortened V by 1 base and J by 1 base, and 7 bases separated the two germline ends. The CDR3 is made up of 14 amino acids. CDR3 sequence reads: CASSLAQANTEAFF. The CDR3 DNA follows: TGTGCCAGCAGCTTAGCACAGGCGAACACTGAAGCTTTCTTT.

This clone has only one observation. The chain links TRBV6-5 to TRBJ1-4, with D uncertain. CDR3 size: 14 residues. Germline V CDR1 and CDR2: MNHEY, SVGAGI. Trimming pared 5 bases from V and 3 bases from J, leaving 10 bases between. The CDR3: CASSRSGSNEKLFF. The DNA of the CDR3 is TGTGCCAGCAGTCGTTCCGGGTCTAATGAAAAACTGTTTTTT.

The CDR3 loop reads CASSRTSMSYEQYF. In DNA, the CDR3 is TGTGCCAGCAGCAGGACTAGCATGTCCTACGAGCAGTACTTC. This chain uses TRBV7-2 with TRBJ2-7; 8 positions match TRBD2. The germline V gene encodes CDR1 SGHTA and CDR2 FQGNSA. Trimming cost V 5 bases and J 1 base; bases outside gene matches: 4. This CDR3 has 14 amino acids.

The V call is TRBV5-1, the J call TRBJ2-5, with 7 bases fitting TRBD2. Germline lookup yields CDR1 SGHRS and CDR2 YFSETQ. The CDR3 covers 13 residues. After removal of 4 bases from V and 3 bases from J, the junction contained 3 bases not matched to a gene. The CDR3 spells CASSLSGEETQYF. In DNA, the CDR3 is TGCGCCAGCAGCCTGAGCGGGGAAGAGACCCAGTACTTC.

This clone was counted a single time. V usage is TRBV2 and J usage is TRBJ1-1, with D possibly matching TRBD1 (6 bases). Between the trimmed V and J ends, which lost 0 bases and 11 bases, there was a span of 22 bases. Germline-derived CDR1 and CDR2 are SNHLY and FYNNEI. The CDR3 runs 16 residues. CDR3 in amino acids: CASSEAQGFGWSRAFF. In DNA, the CDR3 is TGTGCCAGCAGTGAAGCGCAGGGGTTCGGGTGGAGTCGGGCTTTCTTT.

This clone was picked up one time. This chain uses TRBV11-2 with TRBJ2-2, with 8 positions matching TRBD2. The CDR3 totals 14 residues. V lost 0 bases and J lost 13; bases outside the gene matches: 7. Looked up from germline, CDR1 is SGHAT and CDR2 is FQNNGV. CDR3 loop: CASSLEASGLGLFF. CDR3 nucleotides: TGTGCCAGCAGCTTAGAGGCTAGCGGGCTAGGGCTGTTTTTT. The whole variable domain, filled in from reference TRBV11-2 and TRBJ2-2, reads EAGVAQSPRYKIIEKRQSVAFWCNPISGHATLYWYQQILGQGPKLLIQFQNNGVVDDSQLPKDRFSAERLKGVDSTLKIQPAKLEDSAVYLCASSLEASGLGLFFGEGSRLTVL.

The rearrangement joins TRBV4-2 to TRBJ2-7; unclear D gene. The CDR3 extends over 12 amino acids. Deletions cut 2 bases from V and 3 bases from J, with 5 bases between. The germline V gene encodes CDR1 LGHNA and CDR2 YNFKEQ. CDR3 in amino acids: CASSQTSYEQYF. The CDR3 DNA sequence: TGTGCCAGCAGCCAAACCAGCTACGAGCAGTACTTC.

This clone was observed once. The rearrangement joins TRBV11-3 to TRBJ2-3; 10 nucleotides line up with TRBD2. V trimming: 4 bases; J trimming: 1 base; junction bases outside the gene matches: 5. The germline V gene encodes CDR1 SGHNT and CDR2 YENEEA. This CDR3 region has 16 residues. CDR3 nucleotide sequence: TGTGCCAGCAGCTCCGGGACTAGCGACCGCACAGATACGCAGTATTTT. This encodes CASSSGTSDRTDTQYF.

The chain combines TRBV11-3 with TRBJ2-6, with 9 nucleotides matching TRBD1. Losses at the gene ends were 5 bases for V and 4 bases for J; bases not matched to a gene: 12. The CDR3 extends over 18 amino acids. CDR1 SGHNT and CDR2 YENEEA come from the germline V gene. Here the CDR3 reads CASSPFTQGAGGANVLTF. CDR3 coding DNA: TGTGCCAGCAGCCCTTTTACACAGGGGGCGGGCGGGGCCAACGTCCTGACTTTC.

This chain links TRBV9 with TRBJ2-1; tentatively, D is TRBD2 (5 bases). Between the trimmed V and J ends, which lost 4 bases and 0 bases, there was a span of 14 bases. This CDR3 is built from 16 residues. Germline values: CDR1 SGDLS, CDR2 YYNGEE. The CDR3 sequence is CASSPTDSYSYNEQFF. The DNA of the CDR3 is TGTGCCAGCAGCCCGACGGACTCTTACTCCTACAATGAGCAGTTCTTC.

The rearrangement links TRBV5-1 to TRBJ2-1, with 13 positions matching TRBD2. CDR1 and CDR2 from the germline V gene are SGHRS and YFSETQ. The CDR3 sequence is 18 residues long. J lost 7 bases, V lost 0 bases, and 10 bases had no gene match. The CDR3 DNA sequence: TGCGCCAGCAGCTTGGGACTAGCGGGGGGCCCAGGGGGGAATGAGCAGTTCTTC. Amino acid sequence: CASSLGLAGGPGGNEQFF.

The rearrangement links TRBV4-1 to TRBJ2-1; D unclear. Germline lookup yields CDR1 MGHRA and CDR2 YSYEKL. The germline V and J ends were trimmed by 1 base and 1 base, with 8 bases remaining between them. This CDR3 contains 15 residues. Here the CDR3 reads CASSQGSTSYNEQFF. The CDR3 nucleotides read TGCGCCAGCAGCCAAGGTAGTACGTCCTACAATGAGCAGTTCTTC.

The J gene is TRBJ1-2, the V gene TRBV15; D uncertain. Trimming stripped 2 bases from V and 4 bases from J, with 11 bases between. Germline V gene sequence: CDR1 LNHNV, CDR2 YYDKDF (reference sequence). This CDR3 spans 14 amino acids. CDR3 in amino acids: CATSRRGVGYGYTF. Here the CDR3 DNA reads TGTGCCACCAGCAGACGGGGAGTCGGCTATGGCTACACCTTC.